This is a list of T cell receptor beta chains from one sample in a study of OX40 agonist ivuxolimab in advanced cancers. TCRdb keeps only in-frame clones here, not all; method: immunoSEQ multiplex PCR. The data show 78,000 or so clones, around nine tenths seen once. The source material was CD4+ or CD8+ T cells sorted from blood, sampled in a trial of the OX40 agonist ivuxolimab. These receptor sequences come from an adult with an advanced solid tumor such as melanoma, head and neck, liver or kidney cancer. The CDR3 runs from the conserved cysteine through the conserved F or W. Only some rows state a clone size, as once, few, many or a class for expanded clones.

TRBV6-5	-	TRBJ1-1	CASRTGQMNTEAFF
TRBV29-1	-	TRBJ1-1	CSVVGFQAFF
TRBV19	-	TRBJ1-3	CASTRDFSVNTIYF
TRBV10-3	-	TRBJ2-7	CAISDGQGDEQYF
TRBV28	once	TRBJ2-3	CASSPSGSPTDTQYF
TRBV13	once	TRBJ2-7	CASSSGGQARREQYF
TRBV19	-	TRBJ2-1	CASSRGGYNEQFF
TRBV5-1	-	TRBJ1-2	CASSLEANRGLGYGYTF
TRBV10-3	few	TRBJ2-1	CAIKGGSSYNEQFF
TRBV7-9	-	TRBJ1-1	CASSLVRNTEAFF
TRBV11-2	-	TRBJ2-1	CASSLHYEQFF
TRBV7-9	-	TRBJ2-1	CASSSLTGQFF
TRBV18	-	TRBJ1-5	CASSPPLGNQPQHF
TRBV6-6	-	TRBJ1-1	CASTEGNTEAFF